The clone carrying this T cell receptor beta chain was detected only a few times. Its matching antigen is unknown. It was with unique molecular identifiers that the TCRbeta library was prepared. TCRdb used MiXCR to reprocess the PCR reads, holding one entry per CDR3 protein. This sample has about a million distinct CDR3 sequences, with less than 30% found just once. This entry is derived from a study of T-cell reconstitution after alpha-beta-depleted transplantation in children. Study-wide results and limits: In patients about two months after transplant, alpha-beta T cells reportedly arose from several hundred expanded graft clones. A year post-transplant, T-cell counts and diversity derived mostly from newly produced T cells.

The specimen comprised PBMCs, mostly from graft donor cells, sampled 360 days after TCRalphabeta/CD19-depleted stem cell transplant. The sequence came from a boy under two years old who had a stem cell transplant for SCID, so the T cells may come from the graft donor.

The CDR3 loop reads CASRTDRVSPEAFF. DNA for the CDR3: TGTGCCAGCAGAACCGACAGGGTCAGCCCTGAAGCTTTCTTT. The chain links TRBV12-3 or TRBV12-4 to TRBJ1-1; 7 bases are shared with TRBD1. This CDR3 region has 14 residues. Losses at the gene ends were 6 bases for V and 6 bases for J; bases not matched to a gene: 10.